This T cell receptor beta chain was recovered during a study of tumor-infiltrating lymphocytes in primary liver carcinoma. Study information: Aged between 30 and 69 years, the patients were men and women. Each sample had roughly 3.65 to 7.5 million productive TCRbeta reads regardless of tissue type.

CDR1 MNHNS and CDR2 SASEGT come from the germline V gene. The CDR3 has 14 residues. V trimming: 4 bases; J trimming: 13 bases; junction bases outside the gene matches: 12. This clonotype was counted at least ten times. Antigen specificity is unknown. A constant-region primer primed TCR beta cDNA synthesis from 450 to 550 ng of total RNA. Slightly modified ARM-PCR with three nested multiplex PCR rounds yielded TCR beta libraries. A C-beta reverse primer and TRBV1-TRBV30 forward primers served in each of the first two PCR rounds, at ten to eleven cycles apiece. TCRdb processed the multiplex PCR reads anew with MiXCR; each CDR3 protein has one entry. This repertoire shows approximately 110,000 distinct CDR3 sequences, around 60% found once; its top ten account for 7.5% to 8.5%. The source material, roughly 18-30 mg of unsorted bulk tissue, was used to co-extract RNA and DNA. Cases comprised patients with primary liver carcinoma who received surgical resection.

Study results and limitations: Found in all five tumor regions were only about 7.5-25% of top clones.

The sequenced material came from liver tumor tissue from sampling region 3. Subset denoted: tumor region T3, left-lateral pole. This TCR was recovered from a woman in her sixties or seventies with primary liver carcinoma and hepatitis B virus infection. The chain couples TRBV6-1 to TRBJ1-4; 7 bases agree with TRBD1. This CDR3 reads CASSASPQGDGLFF. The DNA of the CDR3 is TGTGCCAGCAGTGCCTCCCCCCAGGGGGATGGACTGTTTTTT.